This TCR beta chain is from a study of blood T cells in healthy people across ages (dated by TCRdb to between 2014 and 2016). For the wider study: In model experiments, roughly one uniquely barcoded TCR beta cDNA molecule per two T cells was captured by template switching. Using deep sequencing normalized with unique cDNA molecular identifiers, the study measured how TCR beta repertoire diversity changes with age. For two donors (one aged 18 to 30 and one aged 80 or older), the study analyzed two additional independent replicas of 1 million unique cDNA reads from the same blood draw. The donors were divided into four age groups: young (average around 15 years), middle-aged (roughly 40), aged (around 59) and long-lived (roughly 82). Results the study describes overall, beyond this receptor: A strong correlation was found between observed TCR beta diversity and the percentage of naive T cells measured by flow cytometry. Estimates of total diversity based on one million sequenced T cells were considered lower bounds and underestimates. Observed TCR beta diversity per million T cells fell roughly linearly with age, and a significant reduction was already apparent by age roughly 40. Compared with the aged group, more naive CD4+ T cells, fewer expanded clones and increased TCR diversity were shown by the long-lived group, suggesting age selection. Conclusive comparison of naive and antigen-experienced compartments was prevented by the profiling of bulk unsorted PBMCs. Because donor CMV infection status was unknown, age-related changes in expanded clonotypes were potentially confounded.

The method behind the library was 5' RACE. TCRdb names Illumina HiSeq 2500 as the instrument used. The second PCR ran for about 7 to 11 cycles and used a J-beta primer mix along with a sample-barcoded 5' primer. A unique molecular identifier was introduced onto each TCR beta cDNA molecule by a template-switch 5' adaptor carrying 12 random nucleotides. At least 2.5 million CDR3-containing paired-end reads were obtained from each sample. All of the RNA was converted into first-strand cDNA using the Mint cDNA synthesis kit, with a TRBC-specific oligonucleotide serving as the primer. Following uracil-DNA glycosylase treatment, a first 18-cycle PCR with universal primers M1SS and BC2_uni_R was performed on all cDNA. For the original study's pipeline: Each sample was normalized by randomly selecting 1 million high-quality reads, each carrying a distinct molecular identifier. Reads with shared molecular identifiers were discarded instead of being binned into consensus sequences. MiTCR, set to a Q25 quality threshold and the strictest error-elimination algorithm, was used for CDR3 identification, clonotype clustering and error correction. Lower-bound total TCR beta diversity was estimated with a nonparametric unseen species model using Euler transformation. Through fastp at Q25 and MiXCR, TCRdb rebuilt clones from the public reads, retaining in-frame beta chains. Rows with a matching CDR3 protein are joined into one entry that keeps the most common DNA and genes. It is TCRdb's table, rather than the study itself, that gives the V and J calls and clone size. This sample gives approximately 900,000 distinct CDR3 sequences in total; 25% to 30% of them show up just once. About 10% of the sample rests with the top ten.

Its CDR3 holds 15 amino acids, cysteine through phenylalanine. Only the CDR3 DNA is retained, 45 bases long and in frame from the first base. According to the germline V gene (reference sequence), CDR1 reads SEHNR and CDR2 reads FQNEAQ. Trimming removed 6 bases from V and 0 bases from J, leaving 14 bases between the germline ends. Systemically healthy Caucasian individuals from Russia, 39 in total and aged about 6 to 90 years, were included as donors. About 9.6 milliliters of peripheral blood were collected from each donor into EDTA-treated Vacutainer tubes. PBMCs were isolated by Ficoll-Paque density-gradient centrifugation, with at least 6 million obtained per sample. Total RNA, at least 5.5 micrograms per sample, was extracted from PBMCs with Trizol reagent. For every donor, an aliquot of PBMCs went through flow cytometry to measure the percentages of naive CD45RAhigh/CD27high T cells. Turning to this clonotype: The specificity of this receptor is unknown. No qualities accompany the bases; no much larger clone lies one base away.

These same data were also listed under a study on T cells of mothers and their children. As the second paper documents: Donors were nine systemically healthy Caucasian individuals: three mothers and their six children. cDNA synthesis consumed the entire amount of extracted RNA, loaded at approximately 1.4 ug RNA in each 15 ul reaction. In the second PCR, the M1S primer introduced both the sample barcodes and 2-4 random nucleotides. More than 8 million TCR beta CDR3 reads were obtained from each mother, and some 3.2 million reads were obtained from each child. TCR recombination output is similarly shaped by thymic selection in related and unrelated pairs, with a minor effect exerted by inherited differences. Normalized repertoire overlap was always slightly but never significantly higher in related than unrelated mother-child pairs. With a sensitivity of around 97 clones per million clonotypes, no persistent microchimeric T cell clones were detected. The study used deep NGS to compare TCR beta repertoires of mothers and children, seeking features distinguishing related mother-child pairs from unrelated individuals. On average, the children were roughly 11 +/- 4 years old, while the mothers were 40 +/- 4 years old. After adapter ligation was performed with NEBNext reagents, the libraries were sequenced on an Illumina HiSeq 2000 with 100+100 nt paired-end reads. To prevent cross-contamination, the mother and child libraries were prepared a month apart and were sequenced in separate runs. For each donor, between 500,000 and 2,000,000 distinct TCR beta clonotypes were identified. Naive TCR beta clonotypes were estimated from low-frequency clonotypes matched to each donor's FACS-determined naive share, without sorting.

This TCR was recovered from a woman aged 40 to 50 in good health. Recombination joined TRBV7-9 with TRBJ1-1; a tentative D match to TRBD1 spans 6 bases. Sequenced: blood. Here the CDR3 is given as CASSSGQFLNTEAFF. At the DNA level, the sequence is TGTGCCAGCAGTTCTGGACAGTTTCTGAACACTGAAGCTTTCTTT.